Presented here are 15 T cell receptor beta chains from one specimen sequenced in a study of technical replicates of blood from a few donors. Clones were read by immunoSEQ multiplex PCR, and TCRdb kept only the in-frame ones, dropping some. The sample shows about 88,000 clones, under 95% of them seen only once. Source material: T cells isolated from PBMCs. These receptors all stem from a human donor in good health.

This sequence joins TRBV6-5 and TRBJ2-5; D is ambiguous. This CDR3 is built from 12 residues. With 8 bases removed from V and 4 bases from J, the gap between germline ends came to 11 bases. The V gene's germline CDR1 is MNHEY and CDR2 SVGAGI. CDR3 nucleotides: TGTGCCAGCGGGCCTAACGGAGAGACCCAGTACTTC. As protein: CASGPNGETQYF.

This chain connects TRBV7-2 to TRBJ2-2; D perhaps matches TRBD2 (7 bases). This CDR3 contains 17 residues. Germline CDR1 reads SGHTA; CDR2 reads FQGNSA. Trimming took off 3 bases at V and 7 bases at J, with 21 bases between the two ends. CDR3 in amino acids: CASSFPQGSGGIGELFF. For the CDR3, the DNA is TGTGCCAGCAGCTTCCCACAGGGCTCGGGGGGCATCGGGGAGCTGTTTTTT.

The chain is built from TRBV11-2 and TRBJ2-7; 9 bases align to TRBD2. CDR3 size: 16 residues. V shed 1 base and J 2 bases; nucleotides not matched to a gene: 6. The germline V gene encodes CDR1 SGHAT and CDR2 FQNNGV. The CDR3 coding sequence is TGTGCCAGCAGCTTAGTTTCCTTAGCGGGAGCCTACGAGCAGTACTTC. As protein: CASSLVSLAGAYEQYF. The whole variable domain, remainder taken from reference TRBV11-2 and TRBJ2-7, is EAGVAQSPRYKIIEKRQSVAFWCNPISGHATLYWYQQILGQGPKLLIQFQNNGVVDDSQLPKDRFSAERLKGVDSTLKIQPAKLEDSAVYLCASSLVSLAGAYEQYFGPGTRLTVT.

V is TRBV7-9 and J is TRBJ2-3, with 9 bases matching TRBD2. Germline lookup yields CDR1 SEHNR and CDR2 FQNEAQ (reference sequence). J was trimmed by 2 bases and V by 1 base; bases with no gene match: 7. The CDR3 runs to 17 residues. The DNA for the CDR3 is TGTGCCAGCAGCTTAGTTAGCGGGAGCCTTTACACAGATACGCAGTATTTT. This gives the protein CASSLVSGSLYTDTQYF.

The CDR3 sequence: CASSQDWVEVMNTEAFF. The DNA for the CDR3 is TGTGCCAGCAGCCAAGATTGGGTAGAGGTGATGAACACTGAAGCTTTCTTT. This rearrangement joins TRBV4-2 to TRBJ1-1, with no clear D. Germline V lookup: CDR1 LGHNA, CDR2 YNFKEQ. Trimming took 0 bases from V and 0 from J, leaving 14 bases between them. This CDR3 region has 17 residues.

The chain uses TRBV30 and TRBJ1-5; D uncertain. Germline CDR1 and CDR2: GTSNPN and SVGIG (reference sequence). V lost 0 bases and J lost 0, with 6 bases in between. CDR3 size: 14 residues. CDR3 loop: CAWSVRGSNQPQHF. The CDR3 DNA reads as TGTGCCTGGAGTGTGCGGGGTAGCAATCAGCCCCAGCATTTT. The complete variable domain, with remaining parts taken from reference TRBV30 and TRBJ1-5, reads SQTIHQWPATLVQPVGSPLSLECTVEGTSNPNLYWYRQAAGRGLQLLFYSVGIGQISSEVPQNLSASRPQDRQFILSSKKLLLSDSGFYLCAWSVRGSNQPQHFGDGTRLSIL.

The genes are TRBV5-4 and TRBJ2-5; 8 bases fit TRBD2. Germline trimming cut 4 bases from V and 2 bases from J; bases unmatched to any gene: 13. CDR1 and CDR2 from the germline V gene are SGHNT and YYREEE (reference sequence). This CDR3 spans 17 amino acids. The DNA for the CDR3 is TGTGCCAGCAGCACAGGGCGTACTAGCGGAGCGCAAGAGACCCAGTACTTC. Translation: CASSTGRTSGAQETQYF.

The CDR3 spells CASSSDGTGGRRTQYF. Written as DNA, the CDR3 is TGCGCCAGCAGCTCGGACGGGACAGGGGGCAGGAGAACGCAGTATTTT. The genes are TRBV5-1 and TRBJ2-3; 12 bases line up with TRBD1. Germline loops: CDR1 SGHRS, CDR2 YFSETQ. The CDR3 spans 16 residues. After removal of 3 bases from V and 9 bases from J, the junction contained 11 bases not matched to a gene.

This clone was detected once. Written as DNA, the CDR3 is TGTGCCAGCAGTTCCCCTTCTAGGGGCCAACATGTGAACGGGCAGTTCTTC. Encoded protein: CASSSPSRGQHVNGQFF. The V gene is TRBV27, the J gene TRBJ2-1, with D possibly matching TRBD1 (5 bases). The V and J ends lost 4 bases and 12 bases respectively, with 28 bases between them. CDR3 size: 17 residues. Germline loops: CDR1 MNHEY, CDR2 SMNVEV (reference sequence).

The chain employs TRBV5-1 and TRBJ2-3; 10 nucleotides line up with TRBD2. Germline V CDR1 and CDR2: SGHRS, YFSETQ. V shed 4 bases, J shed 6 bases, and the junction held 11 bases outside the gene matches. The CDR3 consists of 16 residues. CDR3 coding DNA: TGCGCCAGCAGCATCAGCGGGAGGGCTATTACCGATACGCAGTATTTT. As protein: CASSISGRAITDTQYF. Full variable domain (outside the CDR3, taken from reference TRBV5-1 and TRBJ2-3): KAGVTQTPRYLIKTRGQQVTLSCSPISGHRSVSWYQQTPGQGLQFLFEYFSETQRNKGNFPGRFSGRQFSNSRSEMNVSTLELGDSALYLCASSISGRAITDTQYFGPGTRLTVL.

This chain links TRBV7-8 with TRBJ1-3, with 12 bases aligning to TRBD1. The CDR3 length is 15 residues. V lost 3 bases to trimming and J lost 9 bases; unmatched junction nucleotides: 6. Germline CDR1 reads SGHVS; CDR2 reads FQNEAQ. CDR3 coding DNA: TGTGCCAGCAGCTTCATGGGACAGGGGGCCGGCACCATATATTTT. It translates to CASSFMGQGAGTIYF.

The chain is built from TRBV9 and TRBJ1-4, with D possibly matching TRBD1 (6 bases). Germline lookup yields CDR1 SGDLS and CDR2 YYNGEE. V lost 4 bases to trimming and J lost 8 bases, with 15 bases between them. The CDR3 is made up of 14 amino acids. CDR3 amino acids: CASSLRQVDEKLFF. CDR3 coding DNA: TGTGCCAGCAGCCTACGACAGGTGGACGAAAAACTGTTTTTT.

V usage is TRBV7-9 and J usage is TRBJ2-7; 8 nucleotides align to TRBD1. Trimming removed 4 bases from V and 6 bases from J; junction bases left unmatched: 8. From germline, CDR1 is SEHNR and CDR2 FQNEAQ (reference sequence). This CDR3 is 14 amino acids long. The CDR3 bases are TGTGCCAGCAGCTCGGACAGGGACCAGGGCGAGCAGTACTTC. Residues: CASSSDRDQGEQYF.

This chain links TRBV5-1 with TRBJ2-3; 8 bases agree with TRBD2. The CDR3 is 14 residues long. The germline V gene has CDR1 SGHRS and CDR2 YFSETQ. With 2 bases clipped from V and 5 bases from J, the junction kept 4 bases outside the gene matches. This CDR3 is CASSFGGARDTQYF. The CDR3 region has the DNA TGCGCCAGCAGCTTCGGGGGGGCCAGAGATACGCAGTATTTT.

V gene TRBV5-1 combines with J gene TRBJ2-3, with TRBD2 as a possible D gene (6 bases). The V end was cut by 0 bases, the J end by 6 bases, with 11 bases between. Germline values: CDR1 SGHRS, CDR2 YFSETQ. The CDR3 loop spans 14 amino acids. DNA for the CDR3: TGCGCCAGCAGCTTGGGGTCCCGGGGGGATACGCAGTATTTT. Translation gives CASSLGSRGDTQYF.